This T cell receptor (beta chain) is from a study of blood T cells in healthy people across ages. The study's findings and limits: A roughly linear fall in TCR beta diversity per million T cells was seen with increasing age. In long-lived donors, naive CD4+ cell counts and diversity exceeded those of aged donors.

The germline gives CDR1 SGHKS, CDR2 YYEKEE (reference sequence). Unmatched junction bases numbered 7, after V lost 4 bases and J lost 1 base. The CDR3 is 15 amino acids. Donation came from healthy Caucasian individuals in Russia who were aged roughly 6 to 100. With a J-beta primer mix and a sample-barcoded 5' primer, a second PCR ran about 7 to 12 cycles. MiXCR, applied by TCRdb to the 5' RACE reads, yields one record per CDR3 protein. The sample records fewer than 600,000 distinct CDR3 sequences, about a quarter being singletons. Concerning this clonotype itself: Its target is not known.

The sample was also linked to a second study, of T cells of mothers and their children.

The sample comprised blood. This clonotype originated in a boy between 2 and 15 years old in good health. The genes are TRBV5-5 and TRBJ1-2, with 7 positions matching TRBD1. The CDR3 nucleotides are TGTGCCAGCAGCGACGGGACAGCCGTTAACTATGGCTACACCTTC. As protein: CASSDGTAVNYGYTF. Complete variable domain (other parts from reference TRBV5-5 and TRBJ1-2): DAGVTQSPTHLIKTRGQQVTLRCSPISGHKSVSWYQQVLGQGPQFIFQYYEKEERGRGNFPDRFSARQFPNYSSELNVNALLLGDSALYLCASSDGTAVNYGYTFGSGTRLTVV.